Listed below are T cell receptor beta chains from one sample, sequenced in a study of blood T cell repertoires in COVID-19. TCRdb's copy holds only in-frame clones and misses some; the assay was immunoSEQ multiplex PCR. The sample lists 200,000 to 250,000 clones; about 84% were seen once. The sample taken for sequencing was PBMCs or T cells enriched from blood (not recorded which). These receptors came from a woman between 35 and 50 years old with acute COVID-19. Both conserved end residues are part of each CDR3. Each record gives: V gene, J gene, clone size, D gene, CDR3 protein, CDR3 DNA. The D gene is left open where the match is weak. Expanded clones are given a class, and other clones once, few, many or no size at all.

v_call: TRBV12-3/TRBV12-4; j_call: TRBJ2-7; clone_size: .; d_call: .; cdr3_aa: CASSFRGEQYF; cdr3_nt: TGTGCCAGCAGTTTCCGGGGCGAGCAGTACTTC
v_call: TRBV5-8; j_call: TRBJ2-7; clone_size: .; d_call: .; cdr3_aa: CASSDGTSTYEQYF; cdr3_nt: TGTGCCAGCAGCGACGGGACTTCAACCTACGAGCAGTACTTC
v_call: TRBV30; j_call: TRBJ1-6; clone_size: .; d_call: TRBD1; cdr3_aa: CAWSPVGTGGSPLHF; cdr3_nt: TGTGCCTGGAGCCCTGTTGGGACAGGGGGTTCACCCCTCCACTTT
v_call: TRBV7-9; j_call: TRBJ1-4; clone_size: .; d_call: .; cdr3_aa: CASSLKGGGEKLFF; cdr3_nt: TGTGCCAGCAGCTTGAAAGGGGGTGGCGAAAAACTGTTTTTT
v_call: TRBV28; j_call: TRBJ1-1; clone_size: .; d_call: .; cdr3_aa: CASNSPLRAFF; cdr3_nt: TGTGCCAGCAACAGTCCATTGCGAGCTTTCTTT
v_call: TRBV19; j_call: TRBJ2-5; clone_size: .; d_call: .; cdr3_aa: CASRLQGMETQYF; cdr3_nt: TGTGCCAGTAGATTACAGGGAATGGAGACCCAGTACTTC
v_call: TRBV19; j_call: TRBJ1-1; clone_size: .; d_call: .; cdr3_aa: CASSPEMNTEAFF; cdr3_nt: TGTGCCAGTAGTCCCGAGATGAACACTGAAGCTTTCTTT
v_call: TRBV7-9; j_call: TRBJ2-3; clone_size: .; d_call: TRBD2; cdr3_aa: CASSLSGADTQYF; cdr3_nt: TGTGCCAGCAGCTTAAGCGGGGCAGATACGCAGTATTTT
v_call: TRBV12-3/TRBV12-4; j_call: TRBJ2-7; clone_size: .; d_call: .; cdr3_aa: CASSLHQSYEQYF; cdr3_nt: TGTGCCAGCAGTTTACACCAGTCCTACGAGCAGTACTTC
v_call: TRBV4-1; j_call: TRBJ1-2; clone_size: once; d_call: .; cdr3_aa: CASSQVEGERGYTF; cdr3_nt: TGCGCCAGCAGCCAAGTCGAGGGAGAGCGTGGCTACACCTTC
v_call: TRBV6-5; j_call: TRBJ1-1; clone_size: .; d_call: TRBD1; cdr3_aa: CASKDRGANTEAFF; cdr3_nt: TGTGCCAGCAAGGACAGGGGAGCGAACACTGAAGCTTTCTTT
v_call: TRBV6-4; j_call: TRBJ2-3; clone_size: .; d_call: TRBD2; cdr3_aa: CASSDSRTSGSLWYF; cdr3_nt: TGTGCCAGCAGTGACTCCCGGACTAGCGGGAGTTTGTGGTATTTT
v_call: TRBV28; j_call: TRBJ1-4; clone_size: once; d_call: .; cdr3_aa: CASSLWGAANEKLFF; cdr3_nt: TGTGCCAGCAGTTTATGGGGGGCTGCTAATGAAAAACTGTTTTTT
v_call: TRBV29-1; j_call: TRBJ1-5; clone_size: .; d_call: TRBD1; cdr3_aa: CSVAFTGDQNQPQHF; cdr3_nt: TGCAGCGTCGCGTTCACAGGGGACCAAAATCAGCCCCAGCATTTT
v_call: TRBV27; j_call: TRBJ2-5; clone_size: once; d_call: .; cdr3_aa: CASSEQGREETQYF; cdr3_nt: TGTGCCAGCAGTGAACAGGGTAGGGAGGAGACCCAGTACTTC
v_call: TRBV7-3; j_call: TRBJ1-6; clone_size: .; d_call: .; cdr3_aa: CASSLGPRNSPLHF; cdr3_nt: TGTGCCAGCAGCTTGGGGCCTAGGAATTCACCCCTCCACTTT
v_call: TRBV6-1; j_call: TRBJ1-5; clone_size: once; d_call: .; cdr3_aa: CASSEQGFNQPQHF; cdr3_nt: TGTGCCAGCAGTGAGCAGGGGTTCAATCAGCCCCAGCATTTT
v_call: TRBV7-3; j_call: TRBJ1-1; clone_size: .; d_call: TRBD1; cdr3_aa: CASSHGQGNTEAFF; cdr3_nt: TGTGCCAGCAGCCACGGACAGGGCAACACTGAAGCTTTCTTT
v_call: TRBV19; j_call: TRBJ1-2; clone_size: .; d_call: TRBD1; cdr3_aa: CASSPGDRYYGYTF; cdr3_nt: TGTGCCAGTAGTCCGGGGGACAGGTACTATGGCTACACCTTC
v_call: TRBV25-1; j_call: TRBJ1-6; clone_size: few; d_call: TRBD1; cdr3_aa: CASQRGRESPLHF; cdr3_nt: TGTGCCAGTCAGAGGGGGCGCGAGTCACCCCTCCACTTT
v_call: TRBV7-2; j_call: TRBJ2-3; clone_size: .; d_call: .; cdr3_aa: CASSLVAVVTDTQYF; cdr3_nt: TGTGCCAGCAGCTTAGTGGCGGTTGTCACAGATACGCAGTATTTT
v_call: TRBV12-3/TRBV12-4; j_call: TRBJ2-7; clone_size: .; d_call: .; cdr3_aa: CASSSSGVYEQYF; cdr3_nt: TGTGCCAGCAGCTCATCAGGGGTCTACGAGCAGTACTTC
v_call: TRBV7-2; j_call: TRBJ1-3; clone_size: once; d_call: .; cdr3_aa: CASSLRQALAGNTIYF; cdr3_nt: TGTGCCAGCAGCTTGAGACAGGCCCTGGCTGGAAACACCATATATTTT
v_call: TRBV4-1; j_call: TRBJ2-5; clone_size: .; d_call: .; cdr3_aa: CASSQEEATGGETQYF; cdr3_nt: TGCGCCAGCAGCCAAGAGGAGGCGACCGGCGGGGAGACCCAGTACTTC
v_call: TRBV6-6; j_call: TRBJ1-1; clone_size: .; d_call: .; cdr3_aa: CASSYGSGNEAFF; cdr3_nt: TGTGCCAGCAGTTACGGCTCCGGGAATGAAGCTTTCTTT
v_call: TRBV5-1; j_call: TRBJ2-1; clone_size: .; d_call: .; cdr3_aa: CASSLTGVDLFF; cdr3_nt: TGCGCCAGCAGCTTGACGGGGGTTGACCTGTTCTTC
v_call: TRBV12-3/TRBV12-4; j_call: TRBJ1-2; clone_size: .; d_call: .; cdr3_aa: CASSLAAGYGYTF; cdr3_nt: TGTGCCAGCAGTTTAGCGGCAGGCTATGGCTACACCTTC
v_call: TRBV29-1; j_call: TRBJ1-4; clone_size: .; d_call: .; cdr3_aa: CSVTRGGNEKLFF; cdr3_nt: TGCAGCGTAACCCGGGGAGGTAATGAAAAACTGTTTTTT
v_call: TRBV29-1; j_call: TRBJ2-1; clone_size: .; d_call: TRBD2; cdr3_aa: CSVGLAGDYEQFF; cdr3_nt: TGCAGCGTGGGACTAGCGGGAGACTATGAGCAGTTCTTC
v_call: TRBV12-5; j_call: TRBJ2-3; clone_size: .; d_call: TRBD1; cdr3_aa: CASGSLRGGTSTDTQYF; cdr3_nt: TGTGCTAGTGGTTCCCTCCGAGGGGGCACGAGCACAGATACGCAGTATTTT
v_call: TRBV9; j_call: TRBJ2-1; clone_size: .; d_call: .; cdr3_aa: CASSPRLDLDEQFF; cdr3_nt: TGTGCCAGCAGCCCTAGGTTGGATTTGGATGAGCAGTTCTTC
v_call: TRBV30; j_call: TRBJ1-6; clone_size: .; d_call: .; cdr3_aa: CAWMGLYNSPLHF; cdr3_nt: TGTGCCTGGATGGGACTTTATAATTCACCCCTCCACTTT
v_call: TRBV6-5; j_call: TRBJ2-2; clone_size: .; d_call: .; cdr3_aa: CASSTIHRVGELFF; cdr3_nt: TGTGCCAGCAGTACAATTCACAGGGTTGGGGAGCTGTTTTTT
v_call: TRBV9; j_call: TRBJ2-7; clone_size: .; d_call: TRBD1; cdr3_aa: CASSVEDRGPYEQYF; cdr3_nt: TGTGCCAGCAGCGTCGAGGACAGGGGACCCTACGAGCAGTACTTC
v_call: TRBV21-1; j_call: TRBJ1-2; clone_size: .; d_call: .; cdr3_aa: CASSKERGRAPYGYTF; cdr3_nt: TGTGCCAGCAGCAAAGAGAGGGGGCGGGCTCCCTATGGCTACACCTTC
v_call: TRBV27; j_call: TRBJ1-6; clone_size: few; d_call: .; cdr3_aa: CASSHPGTAANSPLHF; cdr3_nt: TGTGCCAGCAGTCACCCAGGCACAGCTGCTAATTCACCCCTCCACTTT
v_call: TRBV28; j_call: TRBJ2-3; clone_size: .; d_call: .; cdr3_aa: CASSLISTEGSGDTQYF; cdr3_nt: TGTGCCAGCAGCCTCATTAGCACCGAGGGCTCAGGAGATACGCAGTATTTT
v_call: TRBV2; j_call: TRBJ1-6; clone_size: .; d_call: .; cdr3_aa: CASRDTYNSPLHF; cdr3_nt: TGTGCCAGCCGGGACACCTATAATTCACCCCTCCACTTT
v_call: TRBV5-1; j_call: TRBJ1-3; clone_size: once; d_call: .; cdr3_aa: CASTNGGAYSGNTIYF; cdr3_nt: TGCGCCAGCACCAATGGAGGGGCCTACTCTGGAAACACCATATATTTT
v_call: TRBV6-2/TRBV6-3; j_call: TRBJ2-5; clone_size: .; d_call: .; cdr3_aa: CASSYSAGVETQYF; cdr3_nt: TGTGCCAGCAGTTACTCGGCAGGGGTGGAGACCCAGTACTTC
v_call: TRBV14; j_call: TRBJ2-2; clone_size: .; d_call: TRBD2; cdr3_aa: CASSPLPGAGGYSNTGELFF; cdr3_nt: TGTGCCAGCAGCCCCCTCCCGGGAGCGGGGGGCTATTCGAACACCGGGGAGCTGTTTTTT
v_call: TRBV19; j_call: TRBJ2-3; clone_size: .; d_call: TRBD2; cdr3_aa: CASSSGGADTQYF; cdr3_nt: TGTGCCAGTAGTTCGGGGGGAGCAGATACGCAGTATTTT
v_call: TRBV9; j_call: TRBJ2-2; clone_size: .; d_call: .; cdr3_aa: CASSVVSSGGGTGELFF; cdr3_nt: TGTGCCAGCAGCGTAGTGTCTAGCGGAGGGGGTACCGGGGAGCTGTTTTTT
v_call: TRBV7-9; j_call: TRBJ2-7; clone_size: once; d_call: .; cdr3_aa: CASSFGTTDEQYF; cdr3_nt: TGTGCCAGCAGTTTCGGGACAACGGACGAGCAGTACTTC
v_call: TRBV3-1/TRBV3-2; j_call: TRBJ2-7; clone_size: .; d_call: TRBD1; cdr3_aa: CASSQGQGRPYEQYF; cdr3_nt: TGTGCCAGCAGCCAGGGACAGGGGCGGCCCTACGAGCAGTACTTC
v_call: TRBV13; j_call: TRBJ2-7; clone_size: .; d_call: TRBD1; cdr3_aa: CASSSQGQIYEQYF; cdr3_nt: TGTGCCAGCAGCTCACAGGGACAGATCTACGAGCAGTACTTC
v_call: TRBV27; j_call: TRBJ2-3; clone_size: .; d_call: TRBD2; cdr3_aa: CASSRGGLLTDTQYF; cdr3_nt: TGTGCCAGCAGCCGGGGGGGCCTTCTCACAGATACGCAGTATTTT
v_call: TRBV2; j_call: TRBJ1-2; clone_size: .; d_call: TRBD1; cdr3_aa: CASRARTGPYGYTF; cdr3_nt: TGTGCCAGCAGGGCCCGGACAGGGCCCTATGGCTACACCTTC
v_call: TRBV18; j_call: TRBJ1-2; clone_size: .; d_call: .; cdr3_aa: CASSPKSAGQIGYTF; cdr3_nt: TGTGCCAGCTCACCAAAAAGCGCAGGGCAGATTGGCTACACCTTC
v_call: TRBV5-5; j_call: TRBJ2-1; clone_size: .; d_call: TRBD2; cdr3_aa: CASSLGTSGTLSYNEQFF; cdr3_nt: TGTGCCAGCAGCCTGGGGACTAGCGGGACACTCTCCTACAATGAGCAGTTCTTC
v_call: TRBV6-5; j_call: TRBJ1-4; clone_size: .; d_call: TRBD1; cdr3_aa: CASSYDRGHEKLFF; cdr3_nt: TGTGCCAGCAGTTACGACAGGGGGCATGAAAAACTGTTTTTT
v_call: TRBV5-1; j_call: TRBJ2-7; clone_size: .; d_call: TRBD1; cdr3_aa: CASSPGQGGQEQYF; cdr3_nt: TGCGCCAGCAGCCCGGGACAGGGAGGTCAGGAGCAGTACTTC
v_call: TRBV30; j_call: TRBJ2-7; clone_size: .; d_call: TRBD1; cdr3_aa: CACQGQVSSYEQYF; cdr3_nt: TGTGCCTGTCAAGGACAGGTGAGCTCCTACGAGCAGTACTTC
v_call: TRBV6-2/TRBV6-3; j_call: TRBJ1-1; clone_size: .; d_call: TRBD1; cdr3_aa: CASSRTGGRGTEAFF; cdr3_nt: TGTGCCAGCAGCCGGACAGGGGGCCGCGGCACTGAAGCTTTCTTT
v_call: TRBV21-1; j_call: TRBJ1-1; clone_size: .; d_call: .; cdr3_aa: CASSKIQGGTEAFF; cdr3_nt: TGTGCCAGCAGCAAAATTCAGGGAGGGACTGAAGCTTTCTTT